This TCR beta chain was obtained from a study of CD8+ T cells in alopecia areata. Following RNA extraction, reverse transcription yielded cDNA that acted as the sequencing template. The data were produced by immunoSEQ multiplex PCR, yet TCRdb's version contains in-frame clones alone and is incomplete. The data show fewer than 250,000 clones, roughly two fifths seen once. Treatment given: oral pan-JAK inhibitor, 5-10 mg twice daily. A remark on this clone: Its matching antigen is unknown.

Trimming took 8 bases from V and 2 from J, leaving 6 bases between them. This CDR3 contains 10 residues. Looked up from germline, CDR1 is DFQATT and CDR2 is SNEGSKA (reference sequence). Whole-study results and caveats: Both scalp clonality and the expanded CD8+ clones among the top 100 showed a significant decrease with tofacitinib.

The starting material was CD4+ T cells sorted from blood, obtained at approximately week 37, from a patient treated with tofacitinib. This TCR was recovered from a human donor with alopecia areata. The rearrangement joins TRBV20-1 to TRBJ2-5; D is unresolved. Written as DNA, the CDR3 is TGCAGTCAGGAACAAGAGACCCAGTACTTC. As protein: CSQEQETQYF.